Here is one T cell receptor (beta chain) with its context. The antigen is unknown. This specimen belongs to a study of cytomegalovirus exposure and HLA in healthy donors. Nominally healthy donors provided the samples, though records likely missed some immune exposures. Notes on the study in general: As a later analysis revealed, most CMV-associated TCR beta chains appeared HLA-restricted.

The V gene lost 2 bases and the J gene lost 8 bases, with 19 bases spanning the gap. There are 16 residues in the CDR3. Germline V gene lookup returns CDR1 SGHRS and CDR2 YFSETQ. The PCR employed 60 Vbeta primers together with 13 Jbeta primers. Generated by immunoSEQ multiplex PCR, the TCRdb table keeps only in-frame clones and is missing some. The sample contains 170,000 or so clones, 75% to 90% of which appear only once. The sequence derives from a man between 45 and 60 years old in good health and CMV-seronegative. The sample taken for sequencing was PBMCs. V usage is TRBV5-1 and J usage is TRBJ1-4; tentative D call: TRBD1 (5 bases). This CDR3 is CASSFTGSGVEEKLFF. The DNA for the CDR3 is TGCGCCAGCAGCTTTACAGGTAGCGGGGTAGAAGAAAAACTGTTTTTT.